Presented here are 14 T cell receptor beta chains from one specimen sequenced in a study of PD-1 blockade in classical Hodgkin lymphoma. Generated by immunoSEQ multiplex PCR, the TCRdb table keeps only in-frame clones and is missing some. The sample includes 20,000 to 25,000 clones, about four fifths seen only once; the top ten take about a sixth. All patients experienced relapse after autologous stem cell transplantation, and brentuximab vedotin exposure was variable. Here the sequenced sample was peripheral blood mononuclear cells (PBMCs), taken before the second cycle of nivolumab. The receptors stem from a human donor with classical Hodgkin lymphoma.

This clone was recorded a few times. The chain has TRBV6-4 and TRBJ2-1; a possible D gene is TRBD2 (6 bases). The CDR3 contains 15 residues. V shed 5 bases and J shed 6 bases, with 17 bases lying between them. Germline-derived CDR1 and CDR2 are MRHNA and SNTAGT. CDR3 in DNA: TGTGCCAGCAGTCGAACCGGGACTCCCGGCAATGAGCAGTTCTTC. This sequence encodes CASSRTGTPGNEQFF.

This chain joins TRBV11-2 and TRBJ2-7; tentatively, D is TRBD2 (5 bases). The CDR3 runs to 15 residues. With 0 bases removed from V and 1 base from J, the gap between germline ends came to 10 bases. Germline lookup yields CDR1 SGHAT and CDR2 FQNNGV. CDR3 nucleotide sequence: TGTGCCAGCAGCTTAGAAGGTCGAGGGTCCTACGAGCAGTACTTC. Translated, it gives CASSLEGRGSYEQYF.

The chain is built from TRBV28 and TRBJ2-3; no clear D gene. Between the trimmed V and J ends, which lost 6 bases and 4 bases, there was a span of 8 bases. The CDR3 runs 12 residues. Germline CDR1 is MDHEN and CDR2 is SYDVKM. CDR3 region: CASSFGADTQYF. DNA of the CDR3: TGTGCCAGCAGCTTTGGCGCAGATACGCAGTATTTT.

The CDR3 reads CASSQKSVDYSGNTIYF. Here the CDR3 DNA reads TGTGCCAGCTCGCAAAAATCGGTTGACTACTCTGGAAACACCATATATTTT. This chain joins TRBV18 and TRBJ1-3; D unresolved. This CDR3 is 17 amino acids long. Trimming removed 6 bases at V and 0 bases at J, with 18 bases between. Per germline, CDR1 KGHSH and CDR2 LQKENI.

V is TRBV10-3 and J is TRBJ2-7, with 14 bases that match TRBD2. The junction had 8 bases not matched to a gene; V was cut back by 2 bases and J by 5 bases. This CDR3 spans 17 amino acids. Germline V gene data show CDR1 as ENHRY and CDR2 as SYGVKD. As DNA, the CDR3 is TGTGCCATCAGTGAGCCAAGACTAGCGGGAGGGCTCAACGAGCAGTACTTC. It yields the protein CAISEPRLAGGLNEQYF.

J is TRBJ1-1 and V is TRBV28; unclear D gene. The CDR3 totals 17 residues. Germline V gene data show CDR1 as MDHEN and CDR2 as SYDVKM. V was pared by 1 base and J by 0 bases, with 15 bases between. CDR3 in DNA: TGTGCCAGCAGTTTATCAACAAGAGGAGGCATGAACACTGAAGCTTTCTTT. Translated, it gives CASSLSTRGGMNTEAFF. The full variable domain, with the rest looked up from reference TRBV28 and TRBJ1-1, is DVKVTQSSRYLVKRTGEKVFLECVQDMDHENMFWYRQDPGLGLRLIYFSYDVKMKEKGDIPEGYSVSREKKERFSLILESASTNQTSMYLCASSLSTRGGMNTEAFFGQGTRLTVV.

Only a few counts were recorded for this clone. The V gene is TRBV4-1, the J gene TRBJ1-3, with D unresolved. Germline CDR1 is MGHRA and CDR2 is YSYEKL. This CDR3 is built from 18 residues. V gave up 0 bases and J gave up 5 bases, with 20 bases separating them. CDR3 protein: CASSQDLVRELGRNTIYF. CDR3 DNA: TGCGCCAGCAGCCAAGATTTAGTGAGGGAGCTGGGTAGAAACACCATATATTTT.

The CDR3 spells CASSLFERGDARSNQPQHF. Written as DNA, the CDR3 is TGTGCCAGCAGCTTATTCGAGAGGGGGGATGCTCGTAGCAATCAGCCCCAGCATTTT. The chain employs TRBV7-8 and TRBJ1-5, with D tentatively TRBD1 (6 bases). The V end lost 2 bases, the J end lost 0 bases, and 20 bases lay between the germline ends. This CDR3 has 19 residues. Looked up from germline, CDR1 is SGHVS and CDR2 is FQNEAQ.

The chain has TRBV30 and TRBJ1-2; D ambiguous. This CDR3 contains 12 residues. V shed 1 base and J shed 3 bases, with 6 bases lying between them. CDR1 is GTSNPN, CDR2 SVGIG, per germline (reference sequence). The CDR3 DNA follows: TGTGCCTGGAGTGCCAGTGACTATGGCTACACCTTC. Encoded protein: CAWSASDYGYTF.

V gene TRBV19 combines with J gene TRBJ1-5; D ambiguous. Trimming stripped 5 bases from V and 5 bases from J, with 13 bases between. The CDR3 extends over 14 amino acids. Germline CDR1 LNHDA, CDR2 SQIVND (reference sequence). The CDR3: CASSSRILDQPQHF. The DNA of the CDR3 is TGTGCCAGTAGTTCCAGGATATTGGATCAGCCCCAGCATTTT.

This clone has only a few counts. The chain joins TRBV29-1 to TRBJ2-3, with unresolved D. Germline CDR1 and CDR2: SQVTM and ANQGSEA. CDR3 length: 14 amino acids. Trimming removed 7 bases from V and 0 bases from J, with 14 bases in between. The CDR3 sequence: CSGRTGISTDTQYF. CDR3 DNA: TGCAGCGGGCGGACCGGTATCAGCACAGATACGCAGTATTTT.

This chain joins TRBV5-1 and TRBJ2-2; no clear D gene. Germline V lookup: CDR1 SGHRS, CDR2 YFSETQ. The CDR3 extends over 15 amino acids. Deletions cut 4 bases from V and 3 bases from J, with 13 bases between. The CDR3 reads CASSLTAIHTGELFF. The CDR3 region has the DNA TGCGCCAGCAGCCTGACGGCTATCCACACCGGGGAGCTGTTTTTT.

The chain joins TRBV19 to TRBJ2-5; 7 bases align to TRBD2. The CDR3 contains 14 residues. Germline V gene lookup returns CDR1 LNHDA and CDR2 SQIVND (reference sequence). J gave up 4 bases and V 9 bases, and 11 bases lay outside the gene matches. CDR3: CARGGEGNRETQYF. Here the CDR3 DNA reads TGTGCCAGGGGAGGGGAGGGTAATCGAGAGACCCAGTACTTC.

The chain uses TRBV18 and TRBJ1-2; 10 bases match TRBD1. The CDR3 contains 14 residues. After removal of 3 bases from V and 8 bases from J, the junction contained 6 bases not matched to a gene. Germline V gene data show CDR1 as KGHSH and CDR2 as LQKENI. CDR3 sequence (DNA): TGTGCCAGCTCACCCTGGGACAGGGGTGGAGGCTACACCTTC. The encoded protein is CASSPWDRGGGYTF.